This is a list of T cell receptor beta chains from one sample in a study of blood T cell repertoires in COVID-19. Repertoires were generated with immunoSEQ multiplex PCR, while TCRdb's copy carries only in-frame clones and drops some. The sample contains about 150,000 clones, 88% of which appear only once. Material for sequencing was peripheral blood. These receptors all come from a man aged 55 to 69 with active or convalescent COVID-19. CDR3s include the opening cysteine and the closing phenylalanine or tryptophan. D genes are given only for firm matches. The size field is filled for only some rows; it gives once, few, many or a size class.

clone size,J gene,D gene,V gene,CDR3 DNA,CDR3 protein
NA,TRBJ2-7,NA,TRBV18,TGTGCCAGCTCTCCCTCGGGGGTTGGCGAGCAGTACTTC,CASSPSGVGEQYF
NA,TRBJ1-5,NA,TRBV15,TGTGCCACCAGCAGAGGAGGGTCTCCTCTCAATCAGCCCCAGCATTTT,CATSRGGSPLNQPQHF
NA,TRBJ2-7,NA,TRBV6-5,TGTGCCAGCAGTTCAGGCCGCTACGAGCAGTACTTC,CASSSGRYEQYF
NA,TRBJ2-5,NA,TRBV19,TGTGCCAGTAGTATCCGTCAGGGGCGCGGAGAGACCCAGTACTTC,CASSIRQGRGETQYF
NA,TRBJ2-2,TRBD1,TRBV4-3,TGCGCCAGCAACTCGGGGCCGGGGACAGGAAACACCGGGGAGCTGTTTTTT,CASNSGPGTGNTGELFF
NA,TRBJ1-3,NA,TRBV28,TGTGCCAGCAGTGTAACAGGGTCTCTTGGGAACACCATATATTTT,CASSVTGSLGNTIYF
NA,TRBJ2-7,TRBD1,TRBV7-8,TGTGCCAGCAGCCACCGGGACAGGGGGCGTGAGCAGTACTTC,CASSHRDRGREQYF
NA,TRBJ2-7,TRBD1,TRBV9,TGTGCCAGCAGCGTAGCCCCCGGGACAGGGACGTACGAGCAGTACTTC,CASSVAPGTGTYEQYF
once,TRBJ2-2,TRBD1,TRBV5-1,TGCGCCACCCAGGGACAGGGGTACACCGGGGAGCTGTTTTTT,CATQGQGYTGELFF
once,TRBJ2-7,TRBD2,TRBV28,TGTGCCAGCAGTCCCTCCCTAGCGGGGGGCTACGAGCAGTACTTC,CASSPSLAGGYEQYF
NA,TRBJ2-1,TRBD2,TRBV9,TGTGCCAGCAGCCCCCGAGCGGGAGGGTACAATGAGCAGTTCTTC,CASSPRAGGYNEQFF
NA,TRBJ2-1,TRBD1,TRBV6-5,TGTGCCAGCAGTTATACGGCCGGGACAGGGGACAATGAGCAGTTCTTC,CASSYTAGTGDNEQFF
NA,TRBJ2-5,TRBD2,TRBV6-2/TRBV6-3,TGTGCCAGCAGTCCGAGCGGGATACAAGAGACCCAGTACTTC,CASSPSGIQETQYF
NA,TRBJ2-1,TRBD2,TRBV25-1,TGTGCCAGCAGTGTACTAGCGGGAGTCTCCTACAATGAGCAGTTCTTC,CASSVLAGVSYNEQFF
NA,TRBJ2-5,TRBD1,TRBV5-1,TGCGCCAGCAGCATCGGACAGGGGGAGGAGACCCAGTACTTC,CASSIGQGEETQYF
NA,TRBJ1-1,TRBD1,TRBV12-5,TGTGCTAGTGGTTTCCAATCGACAGGGGCGGAGAACACTGAAGCTTTCTTT,CASGFQSTGAENTEAFF
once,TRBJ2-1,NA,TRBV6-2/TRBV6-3,TGTGCCAGCAGTTACCAGTTATACAATGAGCAGTTCTTC,CASSYQLYNEQFF
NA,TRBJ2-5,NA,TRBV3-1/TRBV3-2,TGTGCCAGCAGCCAGACAAAGGAGACCCAGTACTTC,CASSQTKETQYF
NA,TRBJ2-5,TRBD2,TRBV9,TGTGCCAGCAGCCTGCGCGGGCTAGCGGGAGGAGGGGGGACCCAGTACTTC,CASSLRGLAGGGGTQYF
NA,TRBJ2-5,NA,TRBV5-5,TGTGCCAGCAGCTCCAGGGTGGGACTGGAGACCCAGTACTTC,CASSSRVGLETQYF
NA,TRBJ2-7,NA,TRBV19,TGTGCCAGTAGTTCTACGGCCTACGAGCAGTACTTC,CASSSTAYEQYF
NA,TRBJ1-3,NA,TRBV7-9,TGTGCCAGCAGCTTAGGGGGAGCCGACTCTGGAAACACCATATATTTT,CASSLGGADSGNTIYF
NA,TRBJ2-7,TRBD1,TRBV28,TGTGCCAGCAGTCGAGGCGGGACAGGGGCCTACGAGCAGTACTTC,CASSRGGTGAYEQYF
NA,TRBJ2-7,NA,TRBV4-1,TGCGCCAGCAGCCAATGGCCCAGCGGAAAGACCTACGAGCAGTACTTC,CASSQWPSGKTYEQYF
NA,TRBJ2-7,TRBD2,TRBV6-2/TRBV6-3,TGTGCCAGCAGCTCTGGACTAGCGGGAGGGCTATACTTC,CASSSGLAGGLYF
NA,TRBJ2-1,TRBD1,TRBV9,TGTGCCAGCAGCACCCACAGGGGGGACTTACTCAATGAGCAGTTCTTC,CASSTHRGDLLNEQFF
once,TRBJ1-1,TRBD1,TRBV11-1,TGTGCCAGCAGCTTAACAGGGGGGAACACTGAAGCTTTCTTT,CASSLTGGNTEAFF
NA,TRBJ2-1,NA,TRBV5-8,TGTGCCAGCAGCTTGGGCTTTAGCTCCTACAATGAGCAGTTCTTC,CASSLGFSSYNEQFF
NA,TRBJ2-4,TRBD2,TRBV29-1,TGCAGCGTTGCGAGCGGGAGAGACATTCAGTACTTC,CSVASGRDIQYF
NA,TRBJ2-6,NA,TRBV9,TGTGCCAGCAGCGTAGGAGGAGGGGCAGCTACTTCTGGGGCCAACGTCCTGACTTTC,CASSVGGGAATSGANVLTF
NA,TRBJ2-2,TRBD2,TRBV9,TGTGCCAGCAGCGTAGGGGCTAGCGGGGCCACCGGGGAGCTGTTTTTT,CASSVGASGATGELFF
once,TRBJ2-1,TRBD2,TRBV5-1,TGCGCCAGCAGCGAGGGACTAGCGGGAAATGTCCACAATGAGCAGTTCTTC,CASSEGLAGNVHNEQFF
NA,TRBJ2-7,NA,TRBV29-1,TGCAGCGTGCGGACAGTTCTAACCTACGAGCAGTACTTC,CSVRTVLTYEQYF
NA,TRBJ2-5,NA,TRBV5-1,TGCGCCAGCAGCGTAGCTAGCAGGCAAGAGACCCAGTACTTC,CASSVASRQETQYF
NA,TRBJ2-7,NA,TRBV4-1,TGCGCCAGCAGCCAAGATCGGGGGACGACGCACTACGAGCAGTACTTC,CASSQDRGTTHYEQYF
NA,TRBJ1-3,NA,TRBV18,TGTGCCAGCTCACGAGACAGGATGGGGTCGAACACCATATATTTT,CASSRDRMGSNTIYF
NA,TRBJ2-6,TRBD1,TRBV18,TGTGCCAGCTCACCACCCAAACAGGGGAGTGGGGCCAACGTCCTGACTTTC,CASSPPKQGSGANVLTF
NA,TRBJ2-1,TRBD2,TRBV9,TGTGCCAGCAGCGGGACTAGCGACGCCAACAATGAGCAGTTCTTC,CASSGTSDANNEQFF